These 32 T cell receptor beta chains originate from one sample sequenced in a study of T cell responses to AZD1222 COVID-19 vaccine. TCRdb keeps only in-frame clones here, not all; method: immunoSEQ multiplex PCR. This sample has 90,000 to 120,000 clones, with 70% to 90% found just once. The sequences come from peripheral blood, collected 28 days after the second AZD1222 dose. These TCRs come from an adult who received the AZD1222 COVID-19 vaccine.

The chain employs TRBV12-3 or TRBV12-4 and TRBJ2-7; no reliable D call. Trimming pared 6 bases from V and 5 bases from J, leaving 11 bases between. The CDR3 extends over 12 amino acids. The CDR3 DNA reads TGTGCCAGCAGCCGCCGACTGGACGAGCAGTACTTC. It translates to CASSRRLDEQYF.

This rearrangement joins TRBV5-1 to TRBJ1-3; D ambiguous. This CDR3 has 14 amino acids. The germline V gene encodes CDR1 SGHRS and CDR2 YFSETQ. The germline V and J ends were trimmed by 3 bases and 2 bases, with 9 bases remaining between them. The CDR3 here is CASSSRAAGNTIYF. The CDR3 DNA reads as TGCGCCAGCAGCTCCCGGGCCGCTGGAAACACCATATATTTT.

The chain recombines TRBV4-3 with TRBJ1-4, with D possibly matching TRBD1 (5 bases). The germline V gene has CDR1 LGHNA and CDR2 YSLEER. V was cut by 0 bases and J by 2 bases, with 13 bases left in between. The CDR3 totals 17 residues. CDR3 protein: CASSQEWGDSTNEKLFF. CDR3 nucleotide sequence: TGCGCCAGCAGCCAAGAATGGGGAGACAGCACTAATGAAAAACTGTTTTTT.

The CDR3 loop is CASSPPDRSYNEQFF. The CDR3 DNA sequence: TGTGCCAGCAGTCCCCCCGACAGATCCTACAATGAGCAGTTCTTC. The chain employs TRBV28 and TRBJ2-1; weak D call: TRBD1 (5 bases). Trimming removed 5 bases from V and 1 base from J, with 12 bases in between. Germline CDR1 reads MDHEN; CDR2 reads SYDVKM. The CDR3 sequence is 15 residues long.

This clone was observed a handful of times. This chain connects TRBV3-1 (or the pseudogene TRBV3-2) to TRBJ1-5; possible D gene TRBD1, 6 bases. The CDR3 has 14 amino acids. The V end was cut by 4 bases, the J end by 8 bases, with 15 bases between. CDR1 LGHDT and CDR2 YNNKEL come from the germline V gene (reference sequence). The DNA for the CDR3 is TGTGCCAGCAGCCCCGGAGACAGGTCCAAGCCCCAGCATTTT. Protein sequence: CASSPGDRSKPQHF.

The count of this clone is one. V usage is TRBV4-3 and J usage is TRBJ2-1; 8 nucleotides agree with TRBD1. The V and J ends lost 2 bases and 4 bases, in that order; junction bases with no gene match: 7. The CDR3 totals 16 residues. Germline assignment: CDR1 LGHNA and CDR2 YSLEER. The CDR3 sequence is CASSQLRDRGYNEQFF. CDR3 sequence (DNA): TGCGCCAGCAGCCAACTCCGAGACAGGGGTTACAATGAGCAGTTCTTC.

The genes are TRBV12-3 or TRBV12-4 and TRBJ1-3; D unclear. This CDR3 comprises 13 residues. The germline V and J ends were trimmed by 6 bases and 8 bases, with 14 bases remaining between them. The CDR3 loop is CASSAPRFYTIYF. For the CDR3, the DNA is TGTGCCAGCAGCGCCCCCCGTTTCTACACCATATATTTT.

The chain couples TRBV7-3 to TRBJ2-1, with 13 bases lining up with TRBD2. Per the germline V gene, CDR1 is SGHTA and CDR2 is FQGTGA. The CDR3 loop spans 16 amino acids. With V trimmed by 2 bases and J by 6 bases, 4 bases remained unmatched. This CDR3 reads CASSLGLAGAGNEQFF. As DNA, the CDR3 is TGTGCCAGCAGCTTAGGACTAGCGGGGGCGGGCAATGAGCAGTTCTTC. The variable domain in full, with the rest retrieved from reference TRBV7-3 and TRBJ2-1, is GAGVSQTPSNKVTEKGKYVELRCDPISGHTALYWYRQSLGQGPEFLIYFQGTGAADDSGLPNDRFFAVRPEGSVSTLKIQRTERGDSAVYLCASSLGLAGAGNEQFFGPGTRLTVL.

This CDR3 reads CASRRGTGGGYEQYF. DNA for the CDR3: TGTGCCAGCAGACGCGGGACAGGGGGCGGTTACGAGCAGTACTTC. The chain links TRBV6-5 to TRBJ2-7, with 12 bases fitting TRBD1. Unmatched junction bases numbered 7, after V lost 6 bases and J lost 4 bases. CDR3 length: 15 residues. Germline CDR1 reads MNHEY; CDR2 reads SVGAGI.

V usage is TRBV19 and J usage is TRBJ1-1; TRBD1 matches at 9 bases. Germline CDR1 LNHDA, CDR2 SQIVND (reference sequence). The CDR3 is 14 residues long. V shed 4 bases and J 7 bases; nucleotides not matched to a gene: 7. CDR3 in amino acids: CASSTRDRVHEAFF. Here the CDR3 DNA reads TGTGCCAGTAGTACCAGGGACAGGGTTCATGAAGCTTTCTTT.

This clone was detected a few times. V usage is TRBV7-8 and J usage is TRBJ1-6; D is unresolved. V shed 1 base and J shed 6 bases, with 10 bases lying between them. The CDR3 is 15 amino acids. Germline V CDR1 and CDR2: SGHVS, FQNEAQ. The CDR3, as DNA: TGTGCCAGCAGCTTAGGAATTGGTTCTAATTCACCCCTCCACTTT. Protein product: CASSLGIGSNSPLHF.

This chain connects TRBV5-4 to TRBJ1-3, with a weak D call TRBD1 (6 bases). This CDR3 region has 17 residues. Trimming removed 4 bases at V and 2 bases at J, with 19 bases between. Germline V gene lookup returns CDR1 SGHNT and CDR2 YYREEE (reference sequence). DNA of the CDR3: TGTGCCAGCAGCGCTCTCGGCGGGGGGGCTACTGGAAACACCATATATTTT. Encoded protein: CASSALGGGATGNTIYF.

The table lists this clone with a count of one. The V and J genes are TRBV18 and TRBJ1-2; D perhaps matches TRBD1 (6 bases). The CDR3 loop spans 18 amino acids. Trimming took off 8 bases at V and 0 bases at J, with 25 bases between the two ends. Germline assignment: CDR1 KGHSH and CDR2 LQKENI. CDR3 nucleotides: TGTGCCAGCCAACCACTGGGACCCGGGACAAATTCTAACTATGGCTACACCTTC. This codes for CASQPLGPGTNSNYGYTF.

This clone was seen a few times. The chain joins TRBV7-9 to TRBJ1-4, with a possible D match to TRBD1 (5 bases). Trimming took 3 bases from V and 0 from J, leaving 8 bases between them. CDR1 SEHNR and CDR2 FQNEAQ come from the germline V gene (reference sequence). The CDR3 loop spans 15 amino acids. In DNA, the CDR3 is TGTGCCAGCAGCTTCGGGGCAACAACTAATGAAAAACTGTTTTTT. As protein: CASSFGATTNEKLFF.

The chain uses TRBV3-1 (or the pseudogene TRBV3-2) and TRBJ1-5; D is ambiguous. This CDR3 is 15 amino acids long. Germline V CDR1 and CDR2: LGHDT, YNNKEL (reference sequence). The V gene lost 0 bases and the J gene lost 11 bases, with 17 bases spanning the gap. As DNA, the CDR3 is TGTGCCAGCAGCCAAGATTTCGGGGTACAATCAGCCCAGCATTTT. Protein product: CASSQDFGVQSAQHF.

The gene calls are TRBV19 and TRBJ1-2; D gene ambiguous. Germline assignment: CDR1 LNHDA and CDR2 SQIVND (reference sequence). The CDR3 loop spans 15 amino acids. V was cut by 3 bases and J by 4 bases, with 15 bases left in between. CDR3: CASSIEGLVGYGYTF. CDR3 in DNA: TGTGCCAGTAGTATCGAAGGGTTAGTCGGCTATGGCTACACCTTC. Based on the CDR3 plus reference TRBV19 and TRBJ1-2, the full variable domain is DGGITQSPKYLFRKEGQNVTLSCEQNLNHDAMYWYRQDPGQGLRLIYYSQIVNDFQKGDIAEGYSVSREKKESFPLTVTSAQKNPTAFYLCASSIEGLVGYGYTFGSGTRLTVV.

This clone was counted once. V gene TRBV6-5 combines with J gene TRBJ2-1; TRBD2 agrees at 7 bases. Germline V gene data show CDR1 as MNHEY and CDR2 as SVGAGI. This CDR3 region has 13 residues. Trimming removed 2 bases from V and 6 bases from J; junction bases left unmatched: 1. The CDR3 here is CASSYGGGNEQFF. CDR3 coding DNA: TGTGCCAGCAGTTACGGGGGGGGCAATGAGCAGTTCTTC.

CDR3 nucleotides: TGTGCCAGCAGCGTAGGGGGGCGGGGTTGGGTAGATACGCAGTATTTT. It yields the protein CASSVGGRGWVDTQYF. This chain joins TRBV9 and TRBJ2-3, with D tentatively TRBD1 or TRBD2 (6 bases each). CDR3 length: 16 amino acids. V was pared by 0 bases and J by 5 bases, with 16 bases between. The germline V gene encodes CDR1 SGDLS and CDR2 YYNGEE.

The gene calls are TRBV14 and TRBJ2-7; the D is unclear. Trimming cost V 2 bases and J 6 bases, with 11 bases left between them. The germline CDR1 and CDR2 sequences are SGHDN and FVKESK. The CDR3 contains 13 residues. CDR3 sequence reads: CASSQIRPGEQYF. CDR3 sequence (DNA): TGTGCCAGCAGCCAAATTAGGCCCGGCGAGCAGTACTTC.

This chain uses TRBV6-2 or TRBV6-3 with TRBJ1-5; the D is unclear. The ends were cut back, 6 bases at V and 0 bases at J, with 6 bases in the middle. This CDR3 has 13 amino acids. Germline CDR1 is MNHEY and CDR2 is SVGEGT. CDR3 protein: CASSKGSNQPQHF. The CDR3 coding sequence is TGTGCCAGCAGCAAGGGTAGCAATCAGCCCCAGCATTTT.

CDR3 sequence (DNA): TGCGCCAGCAGCCAAATAGGACATAACTATGGCTACACCTTC. This gives the protein CASSQIGHNYGYTF. The V call is TRBV4-1, the J call TRBJ1-2, with D perhaps TRBD1 (5 bases). Looked up from germline, CDR1 is MGHRA and CDR2 is YSYEKL. The CDR3 is 14 amino acids. The V and J ends lost 2 bases and 1 base respectively, with 8 bases between them.

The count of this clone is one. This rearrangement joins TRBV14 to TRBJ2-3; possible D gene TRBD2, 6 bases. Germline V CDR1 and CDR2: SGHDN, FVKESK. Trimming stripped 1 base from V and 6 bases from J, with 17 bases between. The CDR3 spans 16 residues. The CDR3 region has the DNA TGTGCCAGCAGCCAAGGGGGGACTGCAAGGACGGATACGCAGTATTTT. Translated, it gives CASSQGGTARTDTQYF. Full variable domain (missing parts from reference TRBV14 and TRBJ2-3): EAGVTQFPSHSVIEKGQTVTLRCDPISGHDNLYWYRRVMGKEIKFLLHFVKESKQDESGMPNNRFLAERTGGTYSTLKVQPAELEDSGVYFCASSQGGTARTDTQYFGPGTRLTVL.

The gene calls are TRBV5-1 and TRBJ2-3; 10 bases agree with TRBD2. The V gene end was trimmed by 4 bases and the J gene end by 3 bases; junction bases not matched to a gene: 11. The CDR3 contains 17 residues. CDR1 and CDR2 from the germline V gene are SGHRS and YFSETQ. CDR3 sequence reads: CASSLRLSAGGTDTQYF. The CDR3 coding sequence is TGCGCCAGCAGCCTACGTCTATCAGCGGGGGGGACAGATACGCAGTATTTT.

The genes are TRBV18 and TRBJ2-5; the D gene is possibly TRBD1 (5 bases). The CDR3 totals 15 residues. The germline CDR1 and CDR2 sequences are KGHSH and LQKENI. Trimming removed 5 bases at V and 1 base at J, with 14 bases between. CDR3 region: CASSGQGGSQETQYF. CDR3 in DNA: TGTGCCAGCTCAGGGCAGGGTGGCAGCCAAGAGACCCAGTACTTC.

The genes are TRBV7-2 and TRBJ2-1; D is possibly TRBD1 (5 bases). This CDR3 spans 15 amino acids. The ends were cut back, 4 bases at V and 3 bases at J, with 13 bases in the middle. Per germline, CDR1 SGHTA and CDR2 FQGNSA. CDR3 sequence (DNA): TGTGCCAGCAGCTATAGGGGCGGAGACTACAATGAGCAGTTCTTC. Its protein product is CASSYRGGDYNEQFF.

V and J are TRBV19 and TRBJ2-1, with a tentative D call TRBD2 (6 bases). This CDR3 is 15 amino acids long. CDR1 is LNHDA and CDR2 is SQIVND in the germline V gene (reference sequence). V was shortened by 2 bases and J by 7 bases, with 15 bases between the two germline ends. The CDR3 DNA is TGTGCCAGTAGTATATTAACTAGCCTGGGAAATGAGCAGTTCTTC. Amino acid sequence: CASSILTSLGNEQFF.

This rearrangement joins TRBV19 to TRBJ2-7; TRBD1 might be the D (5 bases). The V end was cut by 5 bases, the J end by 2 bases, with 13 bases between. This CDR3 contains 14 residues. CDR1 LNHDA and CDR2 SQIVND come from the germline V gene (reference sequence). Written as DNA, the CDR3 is TGTGCCAGTAGTCCTACTCGGACACCCTACGAGCAGTACTTC. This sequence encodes CASSPTRTPYEQYF.

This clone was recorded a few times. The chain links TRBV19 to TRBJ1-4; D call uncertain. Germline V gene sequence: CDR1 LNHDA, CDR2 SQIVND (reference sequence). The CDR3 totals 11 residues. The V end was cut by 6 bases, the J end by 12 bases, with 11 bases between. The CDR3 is CASRYLKQLFF. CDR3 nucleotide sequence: TGTGCCAGTAGGTACTTGAAGCAACTGTTTTTT.

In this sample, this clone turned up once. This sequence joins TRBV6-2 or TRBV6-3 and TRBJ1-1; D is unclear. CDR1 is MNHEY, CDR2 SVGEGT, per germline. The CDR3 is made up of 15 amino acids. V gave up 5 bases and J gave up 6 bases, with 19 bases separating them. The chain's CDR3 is CASSTGLAWGAEAFF. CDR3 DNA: TGTGCCAGCAGTACTGGTTTAGCCTGGGGAGCTGAAGCTTTCTTT.

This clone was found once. The CDR3 DNA sequence: TGTGCCAGCAGTTTATTCCCCTCCGGGACAGGGGAATATCTAGGGCAGTTCTTC. This sequence encodes CASSLFPSGTGEYLGQFF. This chain uses TRBV27 with TRBJ2-1; 10 positions agree with TRBD1. J lost 12 bases, V lost 1 base, and 18 bases had no gene match. The germline V gene has CDR1 MNHEY and CDR2 SMNVEV (reference sequence). The CDR3 covers 18 residues.

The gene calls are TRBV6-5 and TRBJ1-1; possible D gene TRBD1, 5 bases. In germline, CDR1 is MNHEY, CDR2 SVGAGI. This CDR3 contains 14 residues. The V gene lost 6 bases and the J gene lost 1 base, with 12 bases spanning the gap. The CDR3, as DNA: TGTGCCAGCAGGCCGGGACGGCAGAACACTGAAGCTTTCTTT. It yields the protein CASRPGRQNTEAFF.

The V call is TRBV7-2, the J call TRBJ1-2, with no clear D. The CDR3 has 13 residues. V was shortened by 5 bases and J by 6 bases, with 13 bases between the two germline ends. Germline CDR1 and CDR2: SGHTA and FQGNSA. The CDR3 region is CASSRPQDDGYTF. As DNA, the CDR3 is TGTGCCAGCAGCCGTCCCCAGGATGATGGCTACACCTTC.